This T cell receptor beta chain was identified during a study of beta chain features in type 1 diabetes. A sort by CD45RO/CCR7/CD25/CD127/CD95/CD27 yielded CD4+ naive, central memory, regulatory and stem cell-like memory cells. The CDR3 runs to 13 residues. The V gene lost 1 base and the J gene lost 5 bases, with 8 bases spanning the gap. From germline, CDR1 is LNHNV and CDR2 YYDKDF (reference sequence). Of the isolated RNA, all was reverse transcribed, and so the sequenced material was expressed TCRB transcripts. Only in-frame clones appear in the TCRdb table, and some are missing; sequencing was by immunoSEQ multiplex PCR. The sample has about 360,000 clones, roughly an eighth seen once; the top ten hold 0.017%.

This receptor was identified in a man aged 18 to 29 in good health. This chain joins TRBV15 and TRBJ2-5, with a tentative D call TRBD1 (6 bases). Specimen: naive CD4+ T cells from blood. The CDR3 here is CATSRGRGETQYF. CDR3 DNA: TGTGCCACCAGCAGAGGCAGGGGTGAGACCCAGTACTTC.